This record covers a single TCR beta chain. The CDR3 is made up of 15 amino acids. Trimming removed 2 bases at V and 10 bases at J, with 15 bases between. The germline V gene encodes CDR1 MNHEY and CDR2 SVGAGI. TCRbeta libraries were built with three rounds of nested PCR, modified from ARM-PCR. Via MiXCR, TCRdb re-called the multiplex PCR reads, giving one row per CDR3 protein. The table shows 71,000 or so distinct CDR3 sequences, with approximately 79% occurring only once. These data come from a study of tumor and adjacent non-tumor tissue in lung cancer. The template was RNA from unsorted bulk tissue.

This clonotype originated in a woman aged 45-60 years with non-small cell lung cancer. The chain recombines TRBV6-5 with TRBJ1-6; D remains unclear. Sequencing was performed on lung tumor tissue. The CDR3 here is CASSYATREDSPLHF. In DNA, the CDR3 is TGTGCCAGCAGTTACGCGACACGAGAGGACTCACCCCTCCACTTT.